This T cell receptor beta chain was retrieved from a study of PD-L1 blockade in urothelial cancer. Study-level information: When blood samples were assessed, the median T cell count was some 150,000.

Germline V CDR1 and CDR2: MGHRA, YSYEKL. J gave up 5 bases and V 4 bases, and 8 bases lay outside the gene matches. The CDR3 runs to 14 residues. Using immunoSEQ multiplex PCR, the repertoire was profiled, and TCRdb retains in-frame clones only, with some absent. The sample shows about 88,000 clones, approximately 90% of them seen only once. The sequence was collected from a man aged 55 to 69 with urothelial cancer. The chain carries TRBV4-1 and TRBJ2-7, with 7 bases fitting TRBD1. The sequences come from PBMCs, collected around atezolizumab (anti-PD-L1) treatment. DNA for the CDR3: TGCGCCAGCAGCCTGACAGGGTTACGGGACGAGCAGTACTTC. Protein: CASSLTGLRDEQYF.